This T cell receptor (beta chain) emerged from a study of T cells in Graves' hyperthyroidism and ophthalmopathy. This CDR3 is built from 16 residues. Germline loops: CDR1 SNHLY, CDR2 FYNNEI. With V trimmed by 3 bases and J by 8 bases, 13 bases remained unmatched. Authors of the study amplified TCR beta CDR3 regions from RNA transcripts. A first-round RT-PCR of the TCR CDR3 used the HTBI primer set. TCRdb re-called the multiplex PCR reads with MiXCR, one entry per CDR3 protein. The sample shows 350,000 to 400,000 distinct CDR3 sequences, approximately 15% of them seen only once. This clonotype came up many times.

This chain uses TRBV2 with TRBJ2-1; 7 bases are shared with TRBD2. Sequencing was performed on blood. The receptor comes from a woman aged 30 to 39 with Graves' hyperthyroidism. In DNA form, the CDR3 reads TGTGCCAGCAGTGAGGGGAGGGTAGCGTCTTCGGATGAGCAGTTCTTC. Translating it yields CASSEGRVASSDEQFF.